The next 23 T cell receptor beta chains were all read from a single sample in a study of blood T cell repertoires in COVID-19. The method was immunoSEQ multiplex PCR; TCRdb's version includes in-frame clones alone and lacks a portion of them. In the table there are some 460,000 clones, roughly 87% of which are singletons. The specimen sequenced was PBMCs or T cells enriched from blood (not recorded which). These receptors originate from a woman between 18 and 30 years old who had recovered from COVID-19.

In this sample, this clone turned up once. The rearrangement joins TRBV6-6 to TRBJ2-7; 7 bases map to TRBD2. The length of the CDR3 is 16 residues. CDR1 and CDR2 (germline): MNHNY, SVGAGI (reference sequence). V trimming: 1 base; J trimming: 2 bases; junction bases outside the gene matches: 8. CDR3 in DNA: TGTGCCAGCAGTTACTTAGGTCTAGCGGATACCTACGAGCAGTACTTC. It specifies CASSYLGLADTYEQYF.

The V call is TRBV28, the J call TRBJ1-5, with D unresolved. The CDR3 length is 14 residues. Germline-derived CDR1 and CDR2 are MDHEN and SYDVKM. Trimming left V 4 bases short and J 6 bases short, with 13 bases between. CDR3 amino acids: CASSSVREGQPQHF. The CDR3 nucleotides are TGTGCCAGCAGTTCGGTGAGGGAGGGTCAGCCCCAGCATTTT.

The rearrangement links TRBV13 to TRBJ1-4; 7 bases match TRBD1. Losses at the gene ends were 3 bases for V and 3 bases for J; bases not matched to a gene: 7. Looked up from germline, CDR1 is PRHDT and CDR2 is FYEKMQ (reference sequence). The CDR3 loop spans 16 amino acids. CDR3 amino acids: CASSLSQGRSNEKLFF. The CDR3 DNA follows: TGTGCCAGCAGCTTGTCACAGGGGAGATCTAATGAAAAACTGTTTTTT.

This clone was observed a few times. The chain is built from TRBV28 and TRBJ1-5, with D possibly matching TRBD1 (6 bases). Trimming stripped 3 bases from V and 6 bases from J, with 15 bases between. The CDR3 sequence is 15 residues long. Germline lookup yields CDR1 MDHEN and CDR2 SYDVKM. The CDR3 sequence: CASSFNRGGAQPQHF. In DNA form, the CDR3 reads TGTGCCAGCAGTTTCAATAGGGGGGGCGCTCAGCCCCAGCATTTT.

This chain connects TRBV6-5 to TRBJ2-1; perhaps TRBD2 as D (5 bases). The CDR3 consists of 14 residues. With 0 bases removed from V and 5 bases from J, the gap between germline ends came to 8 bases. Germline V CDR1 and CDR2: MNHEY, SVGAGI. The CDR3 nucleotides are TGTGCCAGCAGTTACTCCGCGGGCCACAATGAGCAGTTCTTC. It yields the protein CASSYSAGHNEQFF.

The table lists this clone with a count of one. This chain connects TRBV6-5 to TRBJ1-1; possible D gene TRBD1, 5 bases. V was pared by 10 bases and J by 1 base, with 13 bases between. The CDR3 runs to 13 residues. Germline V lookup: CDR1 MNHEY, CDR2 SVGAGI. The DNA of the CDR3 is TGTGCCACCCTACGGGGGGGGAACACTGAAGCTTTCTTT. Its protein product is CATLRGGNTEAFF.

This chain links TRBV5-4 with TRBJ2-1; perhaps TRBD2 as D (5 bases). The V end lost 4 bases, the J end lost 8 bases, and 10 bases lay between the germline ends. This CDR3 contains 12 residues. Germline V gene data show CDR1 as SGHNT and CDR2 as YYREEE (reference sequence). The CDR3 coding sequence is TGTGCCAGCAGCCCGCTCGGGGATGAGCAGTTCTTC. Translation: CASSPLGDEQFF. The full variable domain, completed using reference TRBV5-4 and TRBJ2-1, is ETGVTQSPTHLIKTRGQQVTLRCSSQSGHNTVSWYQQALGQGPQFIFQYYREEENGRGNFPPRFSGLQFPNYSSELNVNALELDDSALYLCASSPLGDEQFFGPGTRLTVL.

The chain carries TRBV6-5 and TRBJ1-2, with D possibly matching TRBD1 (5 bases). Germline-derived CDR1 and CDR2 are MNHEY and SVGAGI. Trimming left V 2 bases short and J 8 bases short, with 9 bases between. The CDR3 totals 12 residues. The CDR3: CASSYGTGGYTF. The DNA for the CDR3 is TGTGCCAGCAGTTACGGGACTGGGGGCTACACCTTC.

This clone was recorded a few times. The CDR3 sequence: CASSASGTGTYNEQFF. Written as DNA, the CDR3 is TGTGCCAGCAGCGCCTCCGGGACAGGAACCTACAATGAGCAGTTCTTC. V is TRBV9 and J is TRBJ2-1; 8 bases are shared with TRBD1. The germline gives CDR1 SGDLS, CDR2 YYNGEE. V gave up 3 bases and J gave up 2 bases; unmatched junction bases: 7. The CDR3 runs to 16 residues.

The chain joins TRBV7-2 to TRBJ1-5; D ambiguous. Between the trimmed V and J ends, which lost 5 bases and 6 bases, there was a span of 11 bases. CDR1 is SGHTA, CDR2 FQGNSA, per germline. This CDR3 region has 13 residues. CDR3 residues: CASSLDSSQPQHF. CDR3 coding DNA: TGTGCCAGCAGCCTAGACTCTAGTCAGCCCCAGCATTTT. The full variable domain, its missing parts supplied by reference TRBV7-2 and TRBJ1-5, is GAGVSQSPSNKVTEKGKDVELRCDPISGHTALYWYRQSLGQGLEFLIYFQGNSAPDKSGLPSDRFSAERTGGSVSTLTIQRTQQEDSAVYLCASSLDSSQPQHFGDGTRLSIL.

The chain combines TRBV9 with TRBJ1-3, with unresolved D. This CDR3 has 12 amino acids. The germline gives CDR1 SGDLS, CDR2 YYNGEE. V lost 4 bases and J 4 bases, leaving 6 bases between the germline ends. In DNA, the CDR3 is TGTGCCAGCAGCTCGAGAGGAAACACCATATATTTT. The encoded protein is CASSSRGNTIYF.

The chain uses TRBV2 and TRBJ1-4; D is uncertain. The CDR3 loop spans 15 amino acids. V was trimmed by 1 base and J by 8 bases, leaving 14 bases between them. Germline values: CDR1 SNHLY, CDR2 FYNNEI. The chain's CDR3 is CASSEVGKRGEKLFF. In DNA, the CDR3 is TGTGCCAGCAGTGAAGTAGGAAAGAGAGGGGAAAAACTGTTTTTT.

The gene calls are TRBV6-5 and TRBJ2-7; 8 nucleotides align to TRBD1. Trimming at V came to 10 bases and at J to 6 bases, leaving 17 bases not matched to a gene. Germline lookup yields CDR1 MNHEY and CDR2 SVGAGI. There are 15 residues in the CDR3. The CDR3 reads CATRPPARGQGEQYF. DNA of the CDR3: TGTGCCACACGCCCCCCGGCCAGGGGGCAAGGCGAGCAGTACTTC.

The V call is TRBV11-2, the J call TRBJ1-2, with no clear D. The CDR3 has 15 amino acids. V shed 1 base and J shed 1 base, with 10 bases lying between them. CDR1 and CDR2 (germline): SGHAT, FQNNGV. CDR3 region: CASSLAGSSNYGYTF. CDR3 nucleotides: TGTGCCAGCAGCTTAGCAGGCAGCAGTAACTATGGCTACACCTTC.

V usage is TRBV2 and J usage is TRBJ1-1; a weak D match, TRBD1 (5 bases). CDR1 and CDR2 (germline): SNHLY, FYNNEI. This CDR3 has 15 amino acids. CDR3 sequence reads: CATVEGKHHLLEAFF. In DNA form, the CDR3 reads TGTGCTACAGTGGAGGGGAAACACCACCTCCTTGAAGCTTTCTTT.

J is TRBJ1-1 and V is TRBV6-9; D unresolved. This CDR3 region has 14 residues. V dropped 3 bases and J dropped 2 bases, with 10 bases sitting between them. CDR1 is MNHGY, CDR2 SVAAGI, per germline. For the CDR3, the DNA is TGTGCCAGCAGTTACCTCTCAGGAAACACTGAAGCTTTCTTT. It is translated as CASSYLSGNTEAFF.

The chain recombines TRBV12-5 with TRBJ2-2; 8 bases map to TRBD1. Unmatched junction bases numbered 10, after V lost 5 bases and J lost 5 bases. Per germline, CDR1 LGHNT and CDR2 FRNRAP. This CDR3 comprises 16 residues. Written as DNA, the CDR3 is TGTGCTAGTGGTAGAACGGGACAGGAAAGAACCGGGGAGCTGTTTTTT. This encodes CASGRTGQERTGELFF.

This chain uses TRBV18 with TRBJ2-1; D remains ambiguous. This CDR3 has 12 residues. Per the germline V gene, CDR1 is KGHSH and CDR2 is LQKENI. Trimming left V 3 bases short and J 9 bases short, with 9 bases between. CDR3 sequence: CASSPYESEQFF. As DNA, the CDR3 is TGTGCCAGCTCACCTTATGAGAGTGAGCAGTTCTTC.

The chain uses TRBV18 and TRBJ1-4; D not certain. Trimming removed 1 base at V and 8 bases at J, with 11 bases between. CDR1 is KGHSH, CDR2 LQKENI, per germline. This CDR3 has 14 amino acids. In nucleotides, the CDR3 is TGTGCCAGCTCACCACAACAGAATCGGGAAAAACTGTTTTTT. Translating it yields CASSPQQNREKLFF.

Only a few counts were recorded for this clone. This chain uses TRBV11-2 with TRBJ1-2; maybe TRBD1 (6 bases). The CDR3 loop spans 15 amino acids. The V gene's germline CDR1 is SGHAT and CDR2 FQNNGV. The germline V and J ends were trimmed by 0 bases and 0 bases, with 8 bases remaining between them. The CDR3 coding sequence is TGTGCCAGCAGCTTAGAAGGGGGTTCTAACTATGGCTACACCTTC. Protein sequence: CASSLEGGSNYGYTF.

V usage is TRBV5-6 and J usage is TRBJ1-3; D unresolved. Germline V CDR1 and CDR2: SGHDT, YYEEEE. V lost 1 base to trimming and J lost 0 bases, with 8 bases between them. The CDR3 spans 15 residues. In DNA form, the CDR3 reads TGTGCCAGCAGCTTGAGCGGGTACTCTGGAAACACCATATATTTT. Translation gives CASSLSGYSGNTIYF.

V gene TRBV7-3 combines with J gene TRBJ2-2; 7 nucleotides agree with TRBD1. The trim removed 4 bases at V and 0 bases at J, leaving 5 bases unmatched. The germline V gene has CDR1 SGHTA and CDR2 FQGTGA. The CDR3 consists of 16 residues. CDR3 DNA sequence: TGTGCCAGCAGCTCGGGACAGATAGCGAACACCGGGGAGCTGTTTTTT. This translates into CASSSGQIANTGELFF.

With regard to this clone: This same CDR3 is encoded by further DNA sequences in the sample. The chain combines TRBV7-2 with TRBJ1-2, with 8 bases that match TRBD1. The CDR3 runs to 12 residues. The V gene end was trimmed by 4 bases and the J gene end by 8 bases; junction bases not matched to a gene: 3. CDR1 and CDR2 (germline): SGHTA, FQGNSA. CDR3 sequence (DNA): TGTGCCAGCAGCTCCGACAGGGGCGGCTACACCTTC. Protein: CASSSDRGGYTF.